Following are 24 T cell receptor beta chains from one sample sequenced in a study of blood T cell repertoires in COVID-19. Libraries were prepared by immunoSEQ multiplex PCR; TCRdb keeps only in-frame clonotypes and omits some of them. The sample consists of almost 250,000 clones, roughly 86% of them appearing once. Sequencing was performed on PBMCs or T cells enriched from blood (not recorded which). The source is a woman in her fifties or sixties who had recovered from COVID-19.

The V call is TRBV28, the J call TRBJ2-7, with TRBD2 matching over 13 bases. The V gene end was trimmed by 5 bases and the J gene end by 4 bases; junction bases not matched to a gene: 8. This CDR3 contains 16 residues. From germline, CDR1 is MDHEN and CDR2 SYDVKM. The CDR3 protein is CASSGRGLAGRYEQYF. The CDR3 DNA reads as TGTGCCAGCAGTGGTCGGGGACTAGCGGGAAGGTACGAGCAGTACTTC.

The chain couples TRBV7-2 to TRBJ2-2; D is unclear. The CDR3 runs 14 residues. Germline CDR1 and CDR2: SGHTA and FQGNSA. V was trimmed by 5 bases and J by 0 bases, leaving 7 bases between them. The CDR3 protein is CASSPQANTGELFF. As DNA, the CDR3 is TGTGCCAGCAGCCCCCAGGCGAACACCGGGGAGCTGTTTTTT. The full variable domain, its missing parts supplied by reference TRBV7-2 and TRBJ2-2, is GAGVSQSPSNKVTEKGKDVELRCDPISGHTALYWYRQSLGQGLEFLIYFQGNSAPDKSGLPSDRFSAERTGGSVSTLTIQRTQQEDSAVYLCASSPQANTGELFFGEGSRLTVL.

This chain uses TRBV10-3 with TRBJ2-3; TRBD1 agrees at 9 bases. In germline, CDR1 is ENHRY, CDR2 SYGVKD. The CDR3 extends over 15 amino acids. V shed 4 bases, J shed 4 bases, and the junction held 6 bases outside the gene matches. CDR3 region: CAISVAQGASDTQYF. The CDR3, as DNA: TGTGCCATCAGTGTGGCACAGGGGGCCTCAGATACGCAGTATTTT.

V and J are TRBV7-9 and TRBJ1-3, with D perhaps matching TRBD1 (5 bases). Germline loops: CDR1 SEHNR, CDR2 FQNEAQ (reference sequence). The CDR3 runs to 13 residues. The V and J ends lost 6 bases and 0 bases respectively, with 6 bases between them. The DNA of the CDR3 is TGTGCCAGCAGACAGGACTCTGGAAACACCATATATTTT. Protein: CASRQDSGNTIYF.

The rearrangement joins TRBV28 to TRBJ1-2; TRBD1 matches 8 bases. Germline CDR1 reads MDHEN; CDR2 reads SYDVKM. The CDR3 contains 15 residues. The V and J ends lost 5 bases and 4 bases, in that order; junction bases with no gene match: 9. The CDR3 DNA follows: TGTGCCAGCAGTCCCCCATTAGGGACAGGCTATGGCTACACCTTC. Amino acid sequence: CASSPPLGTGYGYTF.

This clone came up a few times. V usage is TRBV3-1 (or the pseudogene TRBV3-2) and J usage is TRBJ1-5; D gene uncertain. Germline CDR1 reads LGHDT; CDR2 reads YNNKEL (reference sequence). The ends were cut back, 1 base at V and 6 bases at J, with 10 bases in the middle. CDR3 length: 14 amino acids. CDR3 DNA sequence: TGTGCCAGCAGCCAAGTACAGAGTGGTCAGCCCCAGCATTTT. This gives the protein CASSQVQSGQPQHF.

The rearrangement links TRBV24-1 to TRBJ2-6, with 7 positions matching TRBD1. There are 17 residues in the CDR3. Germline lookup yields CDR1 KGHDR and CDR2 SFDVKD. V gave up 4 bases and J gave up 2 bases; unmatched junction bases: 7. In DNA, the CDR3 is TGTGCCACCAGTGAACCCCGACAGGGAACTGGGGCCAACGTCCTGACTTTC. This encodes CATSEPRQGTGANVLTF.

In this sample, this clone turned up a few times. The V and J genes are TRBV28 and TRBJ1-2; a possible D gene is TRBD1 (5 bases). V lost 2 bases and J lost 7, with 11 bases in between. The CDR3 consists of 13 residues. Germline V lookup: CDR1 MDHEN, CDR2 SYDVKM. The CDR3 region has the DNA TGTGCCAGCAGTTTAGTAGGAAGGGGTGGCTACACCTTC. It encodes CASSLVGRGGYTF.

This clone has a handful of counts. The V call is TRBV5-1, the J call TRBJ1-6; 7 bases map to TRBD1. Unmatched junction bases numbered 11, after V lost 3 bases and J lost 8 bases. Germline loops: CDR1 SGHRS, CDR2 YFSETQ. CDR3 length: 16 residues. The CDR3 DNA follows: TGCGCCAGCAGCTCGGGAGATAGGACAGGAGATTCACCCCTCCACTTT. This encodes CASSSGDRTGDSPLHF.

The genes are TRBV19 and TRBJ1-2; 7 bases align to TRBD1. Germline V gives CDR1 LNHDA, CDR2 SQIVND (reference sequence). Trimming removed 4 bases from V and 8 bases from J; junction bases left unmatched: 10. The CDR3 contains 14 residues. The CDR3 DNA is TGTGCCAGTAGTACCGGGGACAGCCGTTGGGGCTACACCTTC. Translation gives CASSTGDSRWGYTF.

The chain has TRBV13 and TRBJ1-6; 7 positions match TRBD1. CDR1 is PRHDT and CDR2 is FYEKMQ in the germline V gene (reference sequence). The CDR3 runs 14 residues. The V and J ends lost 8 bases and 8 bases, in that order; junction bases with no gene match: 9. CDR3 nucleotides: TGTGCCAGCGGAACGGGACAGCAAGATTCACCCCTCCACTTT. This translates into CASGTGQQDSPLHF.

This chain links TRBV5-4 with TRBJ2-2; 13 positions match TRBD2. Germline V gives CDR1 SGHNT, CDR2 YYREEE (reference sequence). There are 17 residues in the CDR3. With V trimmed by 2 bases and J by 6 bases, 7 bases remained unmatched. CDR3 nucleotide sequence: TGTGCCAGCAGCTTTGGCGGACTAGCGGGAGTTTCCGGGGAGCTGTTTTTT. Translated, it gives CASSFGGLAGVSGELFF.

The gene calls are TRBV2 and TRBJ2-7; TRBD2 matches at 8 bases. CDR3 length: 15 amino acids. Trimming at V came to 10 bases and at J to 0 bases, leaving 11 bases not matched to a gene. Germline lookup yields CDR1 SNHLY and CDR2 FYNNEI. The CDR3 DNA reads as TGTGCCACCCAATCTTTAGCGGGAAGCTCCTACGAGCAGTACTTC. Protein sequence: CATQSLAGSSYEQYF. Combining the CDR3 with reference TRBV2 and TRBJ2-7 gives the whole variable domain EPEVTQTPSHQVTQMGQEVILRCVPISNHLYFYWYRQILGQKVEFLVSFYNNEISEKSEIFDDQFSVERPDGSNFTLKIRSTKLEDSAMYFCATQSLAGSSYEQYFGPGTRLTVT.

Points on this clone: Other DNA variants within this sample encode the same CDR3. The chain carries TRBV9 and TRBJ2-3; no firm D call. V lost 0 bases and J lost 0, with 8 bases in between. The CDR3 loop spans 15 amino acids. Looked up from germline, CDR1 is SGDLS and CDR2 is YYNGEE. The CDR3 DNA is TGTGCCAGCAGCGTAGGTCGCGGAAGCACAGATACGCAGTATTTT. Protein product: CASSVGRGSTDTQYF.

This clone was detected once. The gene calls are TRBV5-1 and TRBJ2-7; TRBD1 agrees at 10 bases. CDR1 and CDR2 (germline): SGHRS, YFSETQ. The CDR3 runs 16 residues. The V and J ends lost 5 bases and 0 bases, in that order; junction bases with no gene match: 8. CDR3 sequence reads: CASSSTGTGVSYEQYF. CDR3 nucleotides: TGCGCCAGCAGTAGCACCGGGACAGGGGTCTCCTACGAGCAGTACTTC.

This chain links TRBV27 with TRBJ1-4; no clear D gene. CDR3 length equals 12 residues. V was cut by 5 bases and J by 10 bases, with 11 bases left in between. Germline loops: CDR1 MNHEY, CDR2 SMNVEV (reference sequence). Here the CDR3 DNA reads TGTGCCAGCAGTGGGCCCCTGGGAAAACTGTTTTTT. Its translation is CASSGPLGKLFF.

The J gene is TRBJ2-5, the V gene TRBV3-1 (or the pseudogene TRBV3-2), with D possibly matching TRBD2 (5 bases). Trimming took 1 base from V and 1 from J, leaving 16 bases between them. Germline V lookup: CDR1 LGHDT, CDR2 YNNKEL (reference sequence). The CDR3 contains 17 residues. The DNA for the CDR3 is TGTGCCAGCAGCCAAGGGAGGACCAGGACTTCCCAAGAGACCCAGTACTTC. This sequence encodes CASSQGRTRTSQETQYF.

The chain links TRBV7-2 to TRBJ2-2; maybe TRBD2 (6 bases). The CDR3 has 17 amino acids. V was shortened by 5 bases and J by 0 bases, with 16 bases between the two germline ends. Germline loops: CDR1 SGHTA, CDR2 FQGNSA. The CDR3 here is CASSPRRGGTNTGELFF. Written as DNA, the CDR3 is TGTGCCAGCAGCCCCCGTAGGGGCGGGACGAACACCGGGGAGCTGTTTTTT.

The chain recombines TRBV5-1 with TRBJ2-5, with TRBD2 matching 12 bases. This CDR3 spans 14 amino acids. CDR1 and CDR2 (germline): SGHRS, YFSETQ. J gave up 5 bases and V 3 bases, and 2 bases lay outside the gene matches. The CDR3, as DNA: TGCGCCAGCAGCTCAGGACTAGCGGGGGAGACCCAGTACTTC. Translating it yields CASSSGLAGETQYF. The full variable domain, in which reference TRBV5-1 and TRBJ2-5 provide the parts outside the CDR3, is KAGVTQTPRYLIKTRGQQVTLSCSPISGHRSVSWYQQTPGQGLQFLFEYFSETQRNKGNFPGRFSGRQFSNSRSEMNVSTLELGDSALYLCASSSGLAGETQYFGPGTRLLVL.

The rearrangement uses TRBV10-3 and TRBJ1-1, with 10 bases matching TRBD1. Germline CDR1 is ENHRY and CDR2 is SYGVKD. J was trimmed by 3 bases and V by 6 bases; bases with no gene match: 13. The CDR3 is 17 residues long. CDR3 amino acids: CAISGTSGTGADTEAFF. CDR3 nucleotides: TGTGCCATCAGCGGGACCTCCGGGACAGGGGCCGACACTGAAGCTTTCTTT.

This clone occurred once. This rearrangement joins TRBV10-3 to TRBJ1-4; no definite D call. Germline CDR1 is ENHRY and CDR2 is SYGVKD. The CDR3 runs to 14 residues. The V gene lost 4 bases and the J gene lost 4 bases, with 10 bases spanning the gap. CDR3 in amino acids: CAISGEAFNEKLFF. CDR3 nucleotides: TGTGCCATCAGTGGGGAGGCCTTTAATGAAAAACTGTTTTTT.

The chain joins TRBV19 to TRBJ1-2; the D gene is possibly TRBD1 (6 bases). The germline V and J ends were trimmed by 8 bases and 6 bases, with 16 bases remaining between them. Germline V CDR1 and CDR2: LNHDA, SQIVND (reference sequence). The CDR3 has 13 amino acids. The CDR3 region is CASGIQGRHGYTF. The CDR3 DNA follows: TGTGCCAGTGGAATACAGGGTCGCCATGGCTACACCTTC.

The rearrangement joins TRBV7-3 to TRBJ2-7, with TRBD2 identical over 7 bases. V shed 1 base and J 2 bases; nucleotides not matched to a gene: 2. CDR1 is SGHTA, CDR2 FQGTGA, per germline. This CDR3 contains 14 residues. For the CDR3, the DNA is TGTGCCAGCAGCTTAAAAGCGGGACCCTACGAGCAGTACTTC. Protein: CASSLKAGPYEQYF.

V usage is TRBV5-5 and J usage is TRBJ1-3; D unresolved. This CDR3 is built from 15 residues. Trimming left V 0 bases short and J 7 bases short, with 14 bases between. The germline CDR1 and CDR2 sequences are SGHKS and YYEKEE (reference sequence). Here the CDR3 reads CASSLAPGGGNTIYF. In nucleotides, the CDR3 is TGTGCCAGCAGCTTGGCCCCCGGAGGTGGGAACACCATATATTTT.